This T cell receptor beta chain derives from a study of blood T cell repertoires in COVID-19. CDR1 is KGHSH, CDR2 LQKENI, per germline. The CDR3 length is 15 residues. V lost 3 bases, J lost 1 base, and 12 bases lay in between. This clone was observed a single time. Only in-frame clones appear in the TCRdb table, and some are missing; sequencing was by immunoSEQ multiplex PCR. The sample gives tens of thousands of clones, around 80% of which show up once; roughly 12% is in the top ten. The sequencing sample was made of peripheral blood. This clonotype was sampled from a man older than 75 with acute or convalescent COVID-19. The chain has TRBV18 and TRBJ1-1; D remains unclear. This CDR3 is CASSPNAEPNTEAFF. The CDR3 DNA reads TGTGCCAGCTCACCGAATGCCGAGCCGAACACTGAAGCTTTCTTT.